Below, 29 T cell receptor beta chains from the same sample are listed, as sequenced in a study of cytomegalovirus exposure and HLA in healthy donors. 13 Jbeta primers and 60 Vbeta primers were used for the PCR. Sequenced by immunoSEQ multiplex PCR; TCRdb stores in-frame clones only, minus some. The sample data list some 110,000 clones. Sequencing was carried out using PBMCs. These receptors were obtained from a man under 40 in good health and CMV-seronegative.

This chain connects TRBV6-4 to TRBJ1-5; D unclear. Germline CDR1 MRHNA, CDR2 SNTAGT. The V end lost 3 bases, the J end lost 4 bases, and 10 bases lay between the germline ends. The CDR3 covers 14 residues. CDR3 sequence (DNA): TGTGCCAGCAGTGAAGTGATAGCTAATCAGCCCCAGCATTTT. Its protein is CASSEVIANQPQHF.

The V gene is TRBV18, the J gene TRBJ1-4, with a possible D match to TRBD1 (5 bases). The V end was cut by 1 base, the J end by 3 bases, with 6 bases between. Germline lookup yields CDR1 KGHSH and CDR2 LQKENI. CDR3 size: 14 residues. The CDR3 loop is CASSPQGPNEKLFF. The CDR3 nucleotides are TGTGCCAGCTCACCACAGGGGCCTAATGAAAAACTGTTTTTT.

V usage is TRBV5-1 and J usage is TRBJ2-7; D is possibly TRBD2 (5 bases). Trimming took off 6 bases at V and 2 bases at J, with 12 bases between the two ends. Germline V gene sequence: CDR1 SGHRS, CDR2 YFSETQ. This CDR3 is 13 amino acids long. The CDR3 loop is CASKPPGTYEQYF. The DNA for the CDR3 is TGCGCCAGCAAACCCCCGGGGACCTACGAGCAGTACTTC.

The V gene is TRBV15, the J gene TRBJ1-1; D perhaps matches TRBD1 (5 bases). In germline, CDR1 is LNHNV, CDR2 YYDKDF (reference sequence). Trimming removed 0 bases at V and 10 bases at J, with 9 bases between. The CDR3 totals 12 residues. The CDR3 protein is CATSRDFGAAFF. As DNA, the CDR3 is TGTGCCACCAGCAGAGATTTTGGGGCAGCTTTCTTT.

Worth noting for this clone: One end of the junction fails to match germline, which may point to a read error. Additional DNA sequences in this sample encode the identical CDR3. The rearrangement uses TRBV6-6 and TRBJ2-7; D may be TRBD2 (6 bases). There are 15 residues in the CDR3. The germline V gene has CDR1 MNHNY and CDR2 SVGAGI (reference sequence). The CDR3 sequence: CASSYGVGGSYEQYF. DNA of the CDR3: TGTGCCAGCAGTTACGGGGTTGGAGGGTCCTATGAGCAGTACTTC.

The chain couples TRBV7-8 to TRBJ2-5; D gene uncertain. V lost 2 bases and J 1 base, leaving 11 bases between the germline ends. Looked up from germline, CDR1 is SGHVS and CDR2 is FQNEAQ. This CDR3 is built from 15 residues. The CDR3 sequence is CASSLRRQLQETQYF. The CDR3 DNA is TGTGCCAGCAGCTTAAGGCGGCAGCTCCAAGAGACCCAGTACTTC.

The rearrangement joins TRBV5-1 to TRBJ2-7; 8 nucleotides line up with TRBD2. V trimming: 3 bases; J trimming: 12 bases; junction bases outside the gene matches: 11. Germline CDR1 reads SGHRS; CDR2 reads YFSETQ. The CDR3 runs to 13 residues. CDR3 sequence reads: CASSSGGGGTPYF. The DNA for the CDR3 is TGCGCCAGCAGCTCGGGGGGGGGCGGCACCCCGTACTTC. Full variable domain (missing parts from reference TRBV5-1 and TRBJ2-7): KAGVTQTPRYLIKTRGQQVTLSCSPISGHRSVSWYQQTPGQGLQFLFEYFSETQRNKGNFPGRFSGRQFSNSRSEMNVSTLELGDSALYLCASSSGGGGTPYFGPGTRLTVT.

This chain connects TRBV19 to TRBJ2-1; tentative D call: TRBD2 (6 bases). The length of the CDR3 is 15 residues. Trimming stripped 7 bases from V and 9 bases from J, with 22 bases between. The germline gives CDR1 LNHDA, CDR2 SQIVND (reference sequence). Written as DNA, the CDR3 is TGTGCCAGTAATAGCCGGGACTCCCAACCCAGTGAGCAGTTCTTC. Protein: CASNSRDSQPSEQFF.

Details on this clone: Different DNA sequences within this sample yield the same CDR3. The CDR3 nucleotides are TGCAGCGTTGGGACAGGCCCTAACTATGGCTACACCTTC. Translated: CSVGTGPNYGYTF. The chain uses TRBV29-1 and TRBJ1-2; 7 bases match TRBD1. The germline CDR1 and CDR2 sequences are SQVTM and ANQGSEA. The CDR3 consists of 13 residues. After removal of 4 bases from V and 0 bases from J, the junction contained 2 bases not matched to a gene.

The chain has TRBV15 and TRBJ1-2, with D hard to call. Trimming took off 4 bases at V and 4 bases at J, with 10 bases between the two ends. Looked up from germline, CDR1 is LNHNV and CDR2 is YYDKDF (reference sequence). The CDR3 spans 13 residues. CDR3 region: CATSTPSLYGYTF. The DNA of the CDR3 is TGTGCCACCAGCACGCCTTCACTCTATGGCTACACCTTC.

The chain joins TRBV6-4 to TRBJ2-1, with 7 bases identical to TRBD1. The CDR3 contains 15 residues. Germline V gene data show CDR1 as MRHNA and CDR2 as SNTAGT. Trimming took 4 bases from V and 1 from J; bases not matched to a gene: 4. This CDR3 reads CASSAGTESYNEQFF. Written as DNA, the CDR3 is TGTGCCAGCAGTGCTGGGACAGAATCCTACAATGAGCAGTTCTTC.

The chain employs TRBV10-3 and TRBJ2-3; TRBD2 matches at 10 bases. This CDR3 has 14 residues. Germline lookup yields CDR1 ENHRY and CDR2 SYGVKD. V shed 10 bases and J 2 bases; nucleotides not matched to a gene: 6. Here the CDR3 DNA reads TGTGCCACCCGGACTAGCGGTAACACAGATACGCAGTATTTT. It codes for CATRTSGNTDTQYF.

The chain is built from TRBV27 and TRBJ2-2; D is perhaps TRBD1 (5 bases). The V and J ends lost 6 bases and 4 bases respectively, with 15 bases between them. The CDR3 totals 15 residues. Per germline, CDR1 MNHEY and CDR2 SMNVEV (reference sequence). CDR3 residues: CASSAAAQGTGELFF. CDR3 sequence (DNA): TGTGCCAGCAGCGCCGCCGCGCAGGGCACCGGGGAGCTGTTTTTT.

The chain carries TRBV7-2 and TRBJ2-7; 7 nucleotides match TRBD1. Germline trimming cut 5 bases from V and 3 bases from J; bases unmatched to any gene: 13. CDR1 and CDR2 from the germline V gene are SGHTA and FQGNSA. The length of the CDR3 is 16 residues. In DNA, the CDR3 is TGTGCCAGCAGCCAAAATATACCGGGACAGAACTACGAGCAGTACTTC. This codes for CASSQNIPGQNYEQYF.

The chain combines TRBV29-1 with TRBJ2-1, with 9 nucleotides matching TRBD2. V lost 3 bases and J lost 8; bases outside the gene matches: 14. Germline loops: CDR1 SQVTM, CDR2 ANQGSEA. This CDR3 comprises 16 residues. The CDR3 DNA reads TGCAGCGTTGAGGGTCTAGCGGGAAGAGGAGCCGATGAGCAGTTCTTC. Translation gives CSVEGLAGRGADEQFF.

The genes are TRBV28 and TRBJ2-7, with D perhaps TRBD2 (5 bases). The CDR3 consists of 13 residues. The germline gives CDR1 MDHEN, CDR2 SYDVKM. V shed 3 bases and J shed 5 bases, with 11 bases lying between them. This chain's CDR3 is CASSLRGRDEQYF. The CDR3, as DNA: TGTGCCAGCAGTTTGAGAGGGAGAGACGAGCAGTACTTC.

The chain links TRBV28 to TRBJ2-3; weak D call: TRBD2 (6 bases). The CDR3 length is 15 residues. From germline, CDR1 is MDHEN and CDR2 SYDVKM. V lost 7 bases and J 1 base, leaving 15 bases between the germline ends. The CDR3 DNA is TGTGCCAGCACCACCGGGACTGACGGCACAGATACGCAGTATTTT. It specifies CASTTGTDGTDTQYF.

In DNA, the CDR3 is TGCGCCAGCAGCCAAAATTTGCGCGGCGATGAGCAGTTCTTC. Its translation: CASSQNLRGDEQFF. The rearrangement joins TRBV4-3 to TRBJ2-1; D is unclear. The length of the CDR3 is 14 residues. Germline V lookup: CDR1 LGHNA, CDR2 YSLEER. V was trimmed by 2 bases and J by 8 bases, leaving 13 bases between them.

This chain links TRBV6-1 with TRBJ2-5; 8 nucleotides agree with TRBD2. This CDR3 spans 15 amino acids. Per the germline V gene, CDR1 is MNHNS and CDR2 is SASEGT. V lost 7 bases and J lost 3; bases outside the gene matches: 10. CDR3 DNA: TGTGCCAGCAACCGAGGGGGGCGGGGGGAAGAGACCCAGTACTTC. Protein sequence: CASNRGGRGEETQYF.

The chain is built from TRBV4-3 and TRBJ1-1; the D gene is possibly TRBD1 (6 bases). Germline V CDR1 and CDR2: LGHNA, YSLEER. Trimming pared 1 base from V and 8 bases from J, leaving 14 bases between. This CDR3 contains 14 residues. Written as DNA, the CDR3 is TGCGCCAGCAGCCAAGCCCTCCAGGGGTTGGAAGCTTTCTTT. It encodes CASSQALQGLEAFF.

The V call is TRBV5-1, the J call TRBJ2-5; 11 bases match TRBD1. The DNA end is a closer match to TRBJ2-7, so the J assignment may be wrong. This CDR3 region has 14 residues. CDR1 is SGHRS and CDR2 is YFSETQ in the germline V gene. The CDR3 DNA follows: TGCGCCAGCACCCTGGGACAGGGGGCCTACGAGCAGTACTTC. Translation: CASTLGQGAYEQYF.

The rearrangement joins TRBV19 to TRBJ2-7, with 11 bases fitting TRBD2. The CDR3 is 14 amino acids. From germline, CDR1 is LNHDA and CDR2 SQIVND (reference sequence). The junction had 5 bases not matched to a gene; V was cut back by 6 bases and J by 4 bases. The chain's CDR3 is CASSGTSGSYEQYF. The CDR3 DNA reads TGTGCCAGTAGCGGGACTAGCGGAAGTTACGAGCAGTACTTC. Based on the CDR3 plus reference TRBV19 and TRBJ2-7, the full variable domain is DGGITQSPKYLFRKEGQNVTLSCEQNLNHDAMYWYRQDPGQGLRLIYYSQIVNDFQKGDIAEGYSVSREKKESFPLTVTSAQKNPTAFYLCASSGTSGSYEQYFGPGTRLTVT.

This chain uses TRBV7-8 with TRBJ2-7, with 8 bases matching TRBD2. The CDR3 runs 15 residues. The ends lost 0 bases at V and 2 bases at J; junction bases unmatched: 3. Germline V gives CDR1 SGHVS, CDR2 FQNEAQ. CDR3 loop: CASSLAVSGTYEQYF. CDR3 nucleotides: TGTGCCAGCAGCTTAGCGGTTAGCGGGACCTACGAGCAGTACTTC. Based on the CDR3 plus reference TRBV7-8 and TRBJ2-7, the full variable domain is GAGVSQSPRYKVAKRGQDVALRCDPISGHVSLFWYQQALGQGPEFLTYFQNEAQLDKSGLPSDRFFAERPEGSVSTLKIQRTQQEDSAVYLCASSLAVSGTYEQYFGPGTRLTVT.

The V and J genes are TRBV30 and TRBJ2-3; 7 nucleotides align to TRBD2. Germline V gives CDR1 GTSNPN, CDR2 SVGIG (reference sequence). Trimming removed 3 bases from V and 2 bases from J; junction bases left unmatched: 8. The CDR3 totals 15 residues. The CDR3, as DNA: TGTGCCTGGAGAGGAGGGGACTACTTCACAGATACGCAGTATTTT. It yields the protein CAWRGGDYFTDTQYF.

The genes are TRBV27 and TRBJ1-1, with D perhaps matching TRBD1 (6 bases). Between the trimmed V and J ends, which lost 4 bases and 0 bases, there was a span of 15 bases. CDR1 MNHEY and CDR2 SMNVEV come from the germline V gene (reference sequence). The length of the CDR3 is 16 residues. The CDR3 loop reads CASSSTGRAMNTEAFF. Here the CDR3 DNA reads TGTGCCAGCAGTTCGACAGGTAGGGCCATGAACACTGAAGCTTTCTTT.

The chain carries TRBV5-6 and TRBJ2-3; no reliable D call. V dropped 4 bases and J dropped 0 bases, with 9 bases sitting between them. Germline lookup yields CDR1 SGHDT and CDR2 YYEEEE. This CDR3 is 14 amino acids long. The CDR3 protein is CASSPSGSTDTQYF. The CDR3 nucleotides read TGTGCCAGCAGCCCATCCGGGAGCACAGATACGCAGTATTTT.

The CDR3 DNA reads as TGCAGCGTGCATCCGTCTTCTAGCGGGGGCTACAATGAGCAGTTCTTC. This translates into CSVHPSSSGGYNEQFF. V is TRBV29-1 and J is TRBJ2-7, with 10 positions matching TRBD2. The DNA end is a closer match to TRBJ2-1, so the J assignment may be wrong. Germline-derived CDR1 and CDR2 are SQVTM and ANQGSEA. The CDR3 runs to 16 residues.

The chain couples TRBV29-1 to TRBJ2-3, with D perhaps TRBD2 (6 bases). CDR1 is SQVTM, CDR2 ANQGSEA, per germline. With 0 bases removed from V and 2 bases from J, the gap between germline ends came to 12 bases. This CDR3 is built from 15 residues. This CDR3 is CSVEDPGESTDTQYF. The DNA of the CDR3 is TGCAGCGTTGAAGATCCGGGGGAGTCCACAGATACGCAGTATTTT.

The gene calls are TRBV28 and TRBJ1-1; the D is unclear. The CDR3 contains 13 residues. V was trimmed by 3 bases and J by 4 bases, leaving 9 bases between them. Per the germline V gene, CDR1 is MDHEN and CDR2 is SYDVKM. The CDR3 sequence is CASSFGEVTEAFF. The DNA for the CDR3 is TGTGCCAGCAGTTTCGGGGAAGTCACTGAAGCTTTCTTT. The whole variable domain, filled in from reference TRBV28 and TRBJ1-1, reads DVKVTQSSRYLVKRTGEKVFLECVQDMDHENMFWYRQDPGLGLRLIYFSYDVKMKEKGDIPEGYSVSREKKERFSLILESASTNQTSMYLCASSFGEVTEAFFGQGTRLTVV.